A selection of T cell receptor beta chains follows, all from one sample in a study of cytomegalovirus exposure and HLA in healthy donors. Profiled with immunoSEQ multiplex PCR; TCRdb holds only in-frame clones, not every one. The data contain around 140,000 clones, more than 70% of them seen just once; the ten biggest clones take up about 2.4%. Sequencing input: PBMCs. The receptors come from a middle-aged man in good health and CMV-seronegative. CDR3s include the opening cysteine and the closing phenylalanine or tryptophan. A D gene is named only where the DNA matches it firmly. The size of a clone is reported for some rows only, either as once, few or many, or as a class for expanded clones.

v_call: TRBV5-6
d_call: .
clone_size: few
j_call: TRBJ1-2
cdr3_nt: TGTGCCAGCAGCTTTCAGGGGCCCAGTAGGTATGGCTACACCTTC
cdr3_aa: CASSFQGPSRYGYTF

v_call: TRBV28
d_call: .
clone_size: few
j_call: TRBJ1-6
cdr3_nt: TGTGCCAGCACCCTGGGGGGGATAAGTTCACCCCTCCACTTT
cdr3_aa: CASTLGGISSPLHF

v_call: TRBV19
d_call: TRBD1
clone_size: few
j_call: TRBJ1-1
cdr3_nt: TGTGCCAGCACGGGACAGGGGAACACTGAAGCTTTCTTT
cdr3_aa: CASTGQGNTEAFF

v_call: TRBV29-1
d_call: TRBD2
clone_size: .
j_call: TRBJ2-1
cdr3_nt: TGCAGCGCCCGACTAGCGGGAGGGCCCCATGAGCAGTTCTTC
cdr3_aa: CSARLAGGPHEQFF

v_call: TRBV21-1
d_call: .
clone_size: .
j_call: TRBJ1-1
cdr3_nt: TGTGCCAGCAGCATAACAGGGGGCGTTACGGACACTGAAGCTTTCTTT
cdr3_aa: CASSITGGVTDTEAFF

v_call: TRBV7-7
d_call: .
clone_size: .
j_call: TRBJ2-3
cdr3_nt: TGTGCCAGCAGCTTAGCGGACACCCGCACAGATACGCAGTATTTT
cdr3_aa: CASSLADTRTDTQYF

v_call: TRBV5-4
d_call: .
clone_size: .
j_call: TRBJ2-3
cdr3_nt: TGTGCCAGCAGCTCCCCCGGCAGGGCGAGCACGCAGTATTTT
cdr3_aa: CASSSPGRASTQYF

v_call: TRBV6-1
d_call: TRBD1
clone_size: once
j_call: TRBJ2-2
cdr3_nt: TGTGCCAGCAGGGCTCAGGGGGACACCGGGGAGCTGTTTTTT
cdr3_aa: CASRAQGDTGELFF

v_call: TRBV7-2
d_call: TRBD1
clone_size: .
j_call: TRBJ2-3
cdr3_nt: TGTGCCAGCAGCATTAGGGGACAGTACACAGATACGCAGTATTTT
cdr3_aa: CASSIRGQYTDTQYF

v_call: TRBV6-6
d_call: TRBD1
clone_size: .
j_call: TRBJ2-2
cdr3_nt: TGTGCCAGCAGCTCCGGGACAGCGAACACCGGGGAGCTGTTTTTT
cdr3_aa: CASSSGTANTGELFF

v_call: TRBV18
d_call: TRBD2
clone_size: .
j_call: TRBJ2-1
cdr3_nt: TGTGCCAGCTCACCCGGGACTAGCGGGAGCACTGAGCAGTTCTTC
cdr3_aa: CASSPGTSGSTEQFF

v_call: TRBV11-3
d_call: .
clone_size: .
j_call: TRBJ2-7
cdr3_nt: TGTGCCAGCAGCTTAGGGTGGGAGGGGGCCTACGAGCAGTACTTC
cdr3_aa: CASSLGWEGAYEQYF